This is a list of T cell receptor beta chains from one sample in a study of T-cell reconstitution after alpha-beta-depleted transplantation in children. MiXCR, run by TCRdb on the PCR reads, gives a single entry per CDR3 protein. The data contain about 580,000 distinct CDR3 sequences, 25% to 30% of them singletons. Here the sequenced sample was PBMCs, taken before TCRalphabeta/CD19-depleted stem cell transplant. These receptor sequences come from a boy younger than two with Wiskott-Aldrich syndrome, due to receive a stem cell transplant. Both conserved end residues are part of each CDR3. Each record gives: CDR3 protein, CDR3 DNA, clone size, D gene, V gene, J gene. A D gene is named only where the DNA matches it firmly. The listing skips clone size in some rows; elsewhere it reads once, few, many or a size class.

CASRRETGSRGKLFF	TGTGCCAGCAGGCGTGAGACAGGGAGTAGGGGAAAACTGTTTTTT	few	TRBD1	TRBV6-1	TRBJ1-4
CSARDFRGADTQYF	TGCAGTGCTAGAGATTTTAGGGGAGCAGATACGCAGTATTTT	.	.	TRBV20-1	TRBJ2-3
CSARDLRGRRISGNEQFF	TGCAGTGCTAGAGATCTAAGGGGCCGTCGGATTAGCGGGAATGAGCAGTTCTTC	.	TRBD2	TRBV20-1	TRBJ2-1
CASSELGRDQETQYF	TGTGCCAGCAGTGAATTGGGGCGGGATCAAGAGACCCAGTACTTC	few	.	TRBV25-1	TRBJ2-5
CASSLGLALYYYNEQFF	TGCGCCAGCAGCCTGGGACTAGCGCTATATTACTACAATGAGCAGTTCTTC	.	TRBD2	TRBV5-1	TRBJ2-1
CATRAMAGGRHNEQFF	TGTGCCACCAGGGCGATGGCGGGAGGTCGGCACAATGAGCAGTTCTTC	.	TRBD2	TRBV24-1	TRBJ2-1
CASSQDSFTSGRVGYEQYF	TGTGCCAGCAGCCAAGATTCGTTCACTAGCGGGAGGGTTGGCTACGAGCAGTACTTC	few	TRBD2	TRBV4-2	TRBJ2-7
CASSSLPGLGPPEQFF	TGTGCCAGCAGCTCCCTCCCGGGACTAGGGCCCCCGGAGCAGTTCTTC	.	TRBD2	TRBV27	TRBJ2-1
CASSRDPNTDTQYF	TGCGCCAGCAGTCGGGACCCCAACACAGATACGCAGTATTTT	.	.	TRBV5-1	TRBJ2-3
CASSLAGGTSGRAAYNEQFF	TGCGCCAGCAGCTTGGCCGGTGGGACTAGCGGGAGGGCCGCCTACAATGAGCAGTTCTTC	.	TRBD2	TRBV5-1	TRBJ2-1
CASSLIRVGANSPLHF	TGTGCCAGCAGCTTGATTAGGGTGGGAGCGAATTCACCCCTCCACTTT	.	.	TRBV7-2	TRBJ1-6
CSGMGLITGELFF	TGCAGCGGTATGGGCCTAATCACCGGGGAGCTGTTTTTT	.	.	TRBV29-1	TRBJ2-2
CASSLIRELQFF	TGTGCCAGCAGTTTAATACGGGAACTGCAGTTCTTC	.	.	TRBV12-3/TRBV12-4	TRBJ2-1
CASSLKIDSGSQVYEQYF	TGCGCCAGCAGCCTAAAGATTGATAGCGGGAGTCAGGTTTACGAGCAGTACTTC	.	TRBD2	TRBV5-1	TRBJ2-7
CASSLLAGGVDTQYF	TGTGCCAGCAGCTTACTAGCGGGAGGGGTAGATACGCAGTATTTT	few	TRBD2	TRBV5-8	TRBJ2-3
CASSDTQGDLTDTQYF	TGTGCCAGCAGCGACACCCAGGGTGATCTCACAGATACGCAGTATTTT	few	.	TRBV9	TRBJ2-3
CASSSGTGAKTQYF	TGTGCCAGCAGCTCCGGGACAGGGGCCAAGACCCAGTACTTC	.	TRBD1	TRBV7-7	TRBJ2-5
CASSLRVLVATRNEQFF	TGCGCCAGCAGCCTCCGGGTTCTAGTCGCTACCAGGAATGAGCAGTTCTTC	few	.	TRBV5-1	TRBJ2-1
CASRAGTSVPTGELFF	TGTGCCAGCAGAGCCGGGACTAGCGTTCCCACCGGGGAGCTGTTTTTT	.	TRBD2	TRBV12-3/TRBV12-4	TRBJ2-2
CASSQEPTGFYEQYF	TGTGCCAGCAGCCAAGAACCCACAGGGTTCTACGAGCAGTACTTC	.	.	TRBV3-1	TRBJ2-7
CASSLVLVGELFF	TGCGCCAGCAGCTTGGTATTGGTGGGGGAGCTGTTTTTT	.	.	TRBV5-1	TRBJ2-2
CASSLWMEGGTDTQYF	TGCGCCAGCAGCTTGTGGATGGAGGGAGGAACAGATACGCAGTATTTT	.	.	TRBV5-1	TRBJ2-3
CSARPTAANEKLFF	TGCAGTGCTAGGCCCACGGCCGCTAATGAAAAACTGTTTTTT	few	.	TRBV20-1	TRBJ1-4
CASSLARDSREVVHEQYF	TGCGCCAGCAGCTTGGCCCGGGACTCCCGAGAAGTGGTCCACGAGCAGTACTTC	few	.	TRBV5-1	TRBJ2-7
CSAVVGPSWADTQYF	TGCAGTGCCGTAGTGGGACCCTCATGGGCAGATACGCAGTATTTT	.	.	TRBV20-1	TRBJ2-3
CASSPQGGIQYF	TGTGCCAGCAGCCCCCAGGGGGGCATTCAGTACTTC	many	.	TRBV7-3	TRBJ2-4
CASSSPGTSGSGNTQYF	TGCGCCAGCAGCTCACCCGGGACTAGCGGATCAGGGAATACGCAGTATTTT	.	TRBD2	TRBV5-1	TRBJ2-3
CSAPDRGRTYEQYF	TGCAGTGCACCGGACAGGGGACGAACCTACGAGCAGTACTTC	few	TRBD1	TRBV20-1	TRBJ2-7
CSASPLAGLAKNIQYF	TGCAGTGCTAGCCCCCTAGCGGGACTAGCCAAAAACATTCAGTACTTC	.	TRBD2	TRBV20-1	TRBJ2-4
CSVVSGTNTEAFF	TGCAGCGTTGTATCAGGGACGAACACTGAAGCTTTCTTT	many	.	TRBV29-1	TRBJ1-1
CASRKQGSYNEQFF	TGTGCCAGCAGGAAACAAGGCTCCTACAATGAGCAGTTCTTC	.	.	TRBV12-3/TRBV12-4	TRBJ2-1
CASSPGAHSTYEQYF	TGTGCCAGCAGCCCTGGGGCACATTCAACCTACGAGCAGTACTTC	.	.	TRBV7-9	TRBJ2-7
CSAPRGLGLRDEQFF	TGCAGTGCTCCAAGGGGACTAGGCTTAAGGGATGAGCAGTTCTTC	.	TRBD2	TRBV20-1	TRBJ2-1
CASSYSPRLYEQYF	TGTGCCAGCAGTTACTCTCCTAGGCTCTACGAGCAGTACTTC	few	.	TRBV6-5	TRBJ2-7
CASCLGQGALRSYNEQFF	TGTGCCAGCTGTTTGGGACAGGGGGCTCTTCGATCCTACAATGAGCAGTTCTTC	.	TRBD1	TRBV3-1	TRBJ2-1
CASSLMVAGAYEQYF	TGCGCCAGCAGCTTGATGGTAGCGGGAGCCTACGAGCAGTACTTC	few	TRBD2	TRBV5-1	TRBJ2-7
CASSRYNGYTF	TGCGCCAGCAGCCGGTACAACGGCTACACCTTC	few	.	TRBV5-1	TRBJ1-2
CASSEADWETQYF	TGCGCCAGCAGTGAGGCAGACTGGGAGACCCAGTACTTC	.	.	TRBV10-1	TRBJ2-5
CAIRVRVTNAEAFF	TGTGCCATCAGGGTGAGGGTGACGAACGCTGAAGCTTTCTTT	.	.	TRBV10-3	TRBJ1-1